This TCR beta chain originates from a study of T cells in Graves' hyperthyroidism and ophthalmopathy. This clonotype has more than one count but fewer than ten. This CDR3 is built from 15 residues. Germline values: CDR1 LNHDA, CDR2 SQIVND (reference sequence). Trimming cost V 5 bases and J 5 bases, with 18 bases left between them. Authors of the study amplified TCR beta CDR3 regions from RNA transcripts. First-round RT-PCR of the TCR CDR3 relied on the HTBI primer set. TCRdb passed the multiplex PCR reads through MiXCR, listing each CDR3 protein once. The sample yields hundreds of thousands of distinct CDR3 sequences, 38% seen once.

This clonotype originated in a man aged 18 to 30 with Graves' hyperthyroidism. The chain combines TRBV19 with TRBJ2-5; D unresolved. The sample consisted of blood. The CDR3 protein is CASSPLGRAAETQYF. The DNA of the CDR3 is TGTGCCAGTAGTCCCCTGGGTCGAGCCGCGGAGACCCAGTACTTC. The full variable domain, rest sourced from reference TRBV19 and TRBJ2-5, is DGGITQSPKYLFRKEGQNVTLSCEQNLNHDAMYWYRQDPGQGLRLIYYSQIVNDFQKGDIAEGYSVSREKKESFPLTVTSAQKNPTAFYLCASSPLGRAAETQYFGPGTRLLVL.